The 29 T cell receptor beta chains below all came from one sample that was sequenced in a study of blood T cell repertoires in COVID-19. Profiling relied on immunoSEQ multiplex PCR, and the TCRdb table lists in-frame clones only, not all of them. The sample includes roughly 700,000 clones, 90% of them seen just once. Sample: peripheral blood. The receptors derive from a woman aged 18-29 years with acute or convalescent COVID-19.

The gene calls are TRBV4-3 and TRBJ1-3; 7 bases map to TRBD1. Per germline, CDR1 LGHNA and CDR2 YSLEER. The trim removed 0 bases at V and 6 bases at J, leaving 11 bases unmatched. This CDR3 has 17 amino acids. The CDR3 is CASSQDWDGTVENTIYF. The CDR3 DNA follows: TGCGCCAGCAGCCAAGATTGGGACGGGACAGTGGAAAACACCATATATTTT.

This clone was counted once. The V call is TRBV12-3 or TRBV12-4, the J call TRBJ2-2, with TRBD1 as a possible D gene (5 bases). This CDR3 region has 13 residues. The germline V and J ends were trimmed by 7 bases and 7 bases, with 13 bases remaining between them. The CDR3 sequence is CASTTRVDGELFF. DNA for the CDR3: TGTGCCAGCACCACCAGGGTTGACGGGGAGCTGTTTTTT.

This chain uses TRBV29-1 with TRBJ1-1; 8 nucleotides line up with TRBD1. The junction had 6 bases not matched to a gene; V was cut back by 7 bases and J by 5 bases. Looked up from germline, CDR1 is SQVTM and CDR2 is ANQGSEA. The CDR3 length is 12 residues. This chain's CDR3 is CSGGGQVTEAFF. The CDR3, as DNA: TGCAGCGGGGGGGGACAGGTTACTGAAGCTTTCTTT.

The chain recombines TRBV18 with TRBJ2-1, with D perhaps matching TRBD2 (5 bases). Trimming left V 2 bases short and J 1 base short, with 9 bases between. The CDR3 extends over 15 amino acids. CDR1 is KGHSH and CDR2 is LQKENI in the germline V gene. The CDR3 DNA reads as TGTGCCAGCTCACCAAGGACTTCTTCCTACAATGAGCAGTTCTTC. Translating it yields CASSPRTSSYNEQFF.

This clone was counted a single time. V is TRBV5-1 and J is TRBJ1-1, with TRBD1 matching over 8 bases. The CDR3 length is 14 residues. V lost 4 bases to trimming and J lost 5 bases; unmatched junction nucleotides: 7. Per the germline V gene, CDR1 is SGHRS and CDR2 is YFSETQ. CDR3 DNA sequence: TGCGCCAGCAGCCTCAGGGGGCTTGGGACTGAAGCTTTCTTT. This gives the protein CASSLRGLGTEAFF.

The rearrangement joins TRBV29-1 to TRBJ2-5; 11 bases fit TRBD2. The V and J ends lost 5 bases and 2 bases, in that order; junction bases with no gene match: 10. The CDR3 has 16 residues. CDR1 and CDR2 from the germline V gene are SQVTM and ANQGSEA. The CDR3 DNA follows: TGCAGCGTTCCCGAACCCTTAGCGGGGGGGCAAGAGACCCAGTACTTC. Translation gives CSVPEPLAGGQETQYF.

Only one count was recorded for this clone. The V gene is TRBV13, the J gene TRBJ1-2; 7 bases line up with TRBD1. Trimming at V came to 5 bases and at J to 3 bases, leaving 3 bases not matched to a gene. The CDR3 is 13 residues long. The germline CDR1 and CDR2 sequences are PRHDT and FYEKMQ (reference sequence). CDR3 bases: TGTGCCAGCAGCCCACAGGGGTACTATGGCTACACCTTC. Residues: CASSPQGYYGYTF.

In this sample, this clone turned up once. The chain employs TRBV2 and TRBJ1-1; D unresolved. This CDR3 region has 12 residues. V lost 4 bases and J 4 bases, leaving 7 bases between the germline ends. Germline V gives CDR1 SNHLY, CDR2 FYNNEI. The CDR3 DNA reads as TGTGCCAGCAGTGGTTACAGCACTGAAGCTTTCTTT. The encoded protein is CASSGYSTEAFF.

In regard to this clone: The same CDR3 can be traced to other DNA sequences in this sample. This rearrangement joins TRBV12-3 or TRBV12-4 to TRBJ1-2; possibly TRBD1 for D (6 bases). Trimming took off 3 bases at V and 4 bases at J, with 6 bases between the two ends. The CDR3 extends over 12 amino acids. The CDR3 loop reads CASSLDSYGYTF. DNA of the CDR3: TGTGCCAGCAGTTTGGACAGCTATGGCTACACCTTC.

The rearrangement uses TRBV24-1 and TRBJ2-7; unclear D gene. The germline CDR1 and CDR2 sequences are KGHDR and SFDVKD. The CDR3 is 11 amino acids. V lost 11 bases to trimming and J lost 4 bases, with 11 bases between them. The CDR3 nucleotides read TGTGCCATCTCGTCAGTTTACGAGCAGTACTTC. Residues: CAISSVYEQYF.

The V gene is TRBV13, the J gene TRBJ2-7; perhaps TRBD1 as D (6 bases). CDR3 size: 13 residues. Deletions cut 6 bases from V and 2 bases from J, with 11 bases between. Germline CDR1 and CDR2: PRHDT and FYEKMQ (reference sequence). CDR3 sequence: CASSTRDTYEQYF. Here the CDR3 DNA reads TGTGCCAGCAGTACCCGGGACACCTACGAGCAGTACTTC.

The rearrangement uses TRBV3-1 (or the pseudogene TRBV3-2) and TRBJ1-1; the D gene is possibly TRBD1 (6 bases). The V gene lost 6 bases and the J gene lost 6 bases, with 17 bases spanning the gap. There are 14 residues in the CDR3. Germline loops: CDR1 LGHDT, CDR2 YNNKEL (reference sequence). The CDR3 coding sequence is TGTGCCAGCAGTCTGCGGGAGGACAGAGCTGAAGCTTTCTTT. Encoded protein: CASSLREDRAEAFF.

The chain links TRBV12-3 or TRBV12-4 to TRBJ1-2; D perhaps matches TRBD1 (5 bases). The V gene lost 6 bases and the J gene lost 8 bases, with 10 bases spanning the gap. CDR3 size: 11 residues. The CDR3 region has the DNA TGTGCCAGCAGGCGGGACCGAGGCTACACCTTC. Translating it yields CASRRDRGYTF.

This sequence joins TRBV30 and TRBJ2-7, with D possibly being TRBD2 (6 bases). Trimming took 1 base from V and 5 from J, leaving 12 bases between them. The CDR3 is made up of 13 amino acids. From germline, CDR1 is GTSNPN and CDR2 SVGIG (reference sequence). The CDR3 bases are TGTGCCTGGAGTGGAGGCGGGGTCCACGAGCAGTACTTC. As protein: CAWSGGGVHEQYF.

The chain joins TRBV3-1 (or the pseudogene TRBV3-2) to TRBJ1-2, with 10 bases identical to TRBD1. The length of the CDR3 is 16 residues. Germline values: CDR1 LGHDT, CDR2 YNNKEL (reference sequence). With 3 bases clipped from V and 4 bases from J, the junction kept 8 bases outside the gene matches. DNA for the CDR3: TGTGCCAGCAGCCATAAACCGGGACAGGGGACCTATGGCTACACCTTC. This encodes CASSHKPGQGTYGYTF.

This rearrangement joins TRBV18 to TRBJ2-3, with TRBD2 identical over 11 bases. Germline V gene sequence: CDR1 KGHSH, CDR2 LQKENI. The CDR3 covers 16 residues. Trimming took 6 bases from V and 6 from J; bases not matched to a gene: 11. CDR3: CASSPTLAGAWDTQYF. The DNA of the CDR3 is TGTGCCAGCTCCCCGACACTAGCGGGGGCATGGGATACGCAGTATTTT.

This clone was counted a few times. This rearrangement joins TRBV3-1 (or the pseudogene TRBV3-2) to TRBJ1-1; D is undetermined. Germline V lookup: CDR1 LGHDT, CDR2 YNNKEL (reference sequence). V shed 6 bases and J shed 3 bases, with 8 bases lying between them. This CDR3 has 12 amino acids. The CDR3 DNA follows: TGTGCCAGCAGAGACTCGGACACTGAAGCTTTCTTT. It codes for CASRDSDTEAFF.

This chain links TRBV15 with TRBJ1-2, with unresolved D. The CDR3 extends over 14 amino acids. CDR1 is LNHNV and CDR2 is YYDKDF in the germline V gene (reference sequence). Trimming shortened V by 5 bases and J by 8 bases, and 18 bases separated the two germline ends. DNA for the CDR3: TGTGCCACCAGCTGGGGATCCGGGGTTGAGGGCTACACCTTC. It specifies CATSWGSGVEGYTF.

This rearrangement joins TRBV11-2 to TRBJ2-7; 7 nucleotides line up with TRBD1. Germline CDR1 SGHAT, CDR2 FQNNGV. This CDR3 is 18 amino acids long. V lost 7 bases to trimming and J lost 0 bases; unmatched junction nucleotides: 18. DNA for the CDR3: TGTGCCAGCAACCCGGGACAGCTGTTTTCGATGGGCTCCTACGAGCAGTACTTC. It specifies CASNPGQLFSMGSYEQYF.

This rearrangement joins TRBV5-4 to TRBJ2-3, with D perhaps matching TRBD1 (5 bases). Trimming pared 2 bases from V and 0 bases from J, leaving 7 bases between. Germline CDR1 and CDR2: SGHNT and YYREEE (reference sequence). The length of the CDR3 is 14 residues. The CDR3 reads CASSFRESTDTQYF. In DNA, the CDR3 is TGTGCCAGCAGCTTCAGGGAAAGCACAGATACGCAGTATTTT.

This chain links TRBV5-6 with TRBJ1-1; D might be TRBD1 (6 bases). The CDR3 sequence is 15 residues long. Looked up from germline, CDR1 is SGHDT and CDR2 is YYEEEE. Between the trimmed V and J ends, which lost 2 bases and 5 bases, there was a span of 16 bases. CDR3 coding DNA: TGTGCCAGCAGCTTTGGTGGAGCGAGGGGGACTGAAGCTTTCTTT. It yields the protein CASSFGGARGTEAFF.

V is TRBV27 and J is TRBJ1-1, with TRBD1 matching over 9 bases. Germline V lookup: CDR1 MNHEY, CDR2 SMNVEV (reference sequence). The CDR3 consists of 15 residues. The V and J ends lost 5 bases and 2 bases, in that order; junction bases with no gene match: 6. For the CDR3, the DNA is TGTGCCAGCAGTGCCCGACAGGGGGTTAACACTGAAGCTTTCTTT. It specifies CASSARQGVNTEAFF.

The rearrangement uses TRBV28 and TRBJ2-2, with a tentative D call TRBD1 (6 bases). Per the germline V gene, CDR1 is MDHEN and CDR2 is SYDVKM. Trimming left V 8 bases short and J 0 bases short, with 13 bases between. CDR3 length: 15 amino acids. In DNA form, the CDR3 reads TGTGCCAGCTCCTTCGGACAGACGAACACCGGGGAGCTGTTTTTT. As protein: CASSFGQTNTGELFF.

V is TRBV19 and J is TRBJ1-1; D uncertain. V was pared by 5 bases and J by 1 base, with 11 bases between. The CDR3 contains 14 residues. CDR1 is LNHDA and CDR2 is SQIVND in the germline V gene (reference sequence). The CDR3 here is CASSLVVPNTEAFF. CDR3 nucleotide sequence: TGTGCCAGTAGTCTTGTTGTCCCGAACACTGAAGCTTTCTTT.

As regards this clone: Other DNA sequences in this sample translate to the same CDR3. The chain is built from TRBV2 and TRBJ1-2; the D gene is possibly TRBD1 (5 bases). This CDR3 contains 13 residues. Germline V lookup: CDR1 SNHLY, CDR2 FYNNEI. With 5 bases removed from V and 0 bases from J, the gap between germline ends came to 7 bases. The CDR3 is CASSRDSNYGYTF. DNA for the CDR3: TGTGCCAGCAGTCGGGACTCTAACTATGGCTACACCTTC.

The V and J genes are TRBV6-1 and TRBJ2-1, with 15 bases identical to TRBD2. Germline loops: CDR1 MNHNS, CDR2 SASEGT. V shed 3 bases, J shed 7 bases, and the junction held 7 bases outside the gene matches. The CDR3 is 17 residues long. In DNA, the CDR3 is TGTGCCAGCAGTGAGAGGACTAGCGGGGGGGCTTGGAATGAGCAGTTCTTC. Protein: CASSERTSGGAWNEQFF.

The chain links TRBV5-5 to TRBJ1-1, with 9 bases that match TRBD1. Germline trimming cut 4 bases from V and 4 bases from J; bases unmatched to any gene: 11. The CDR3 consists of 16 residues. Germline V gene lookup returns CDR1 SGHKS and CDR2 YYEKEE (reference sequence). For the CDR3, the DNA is TGTGCCAGCAGCATCGGGACAGGGAGAGGTGGCACTGAAGCTTTCTTT. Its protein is CASSIGTGRGGTEAFF.

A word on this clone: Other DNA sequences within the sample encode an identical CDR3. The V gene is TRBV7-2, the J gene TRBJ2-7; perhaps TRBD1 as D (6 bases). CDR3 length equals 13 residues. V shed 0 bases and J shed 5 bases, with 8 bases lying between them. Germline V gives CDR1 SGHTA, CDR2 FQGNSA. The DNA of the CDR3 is TGTGCCAGCAGCTTAGCCAGGGGTGACGAGCAGTACTTC. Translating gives CASSLARGDEQYF.

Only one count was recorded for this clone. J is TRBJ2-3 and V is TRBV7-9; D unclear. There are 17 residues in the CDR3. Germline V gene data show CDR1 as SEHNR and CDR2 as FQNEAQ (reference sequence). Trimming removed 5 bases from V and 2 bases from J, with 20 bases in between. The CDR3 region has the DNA TGTGCCAGCAGCGGATCCAGGCTGATGAGTCTCACAGATACGCAGTATTTT. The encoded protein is CASSGSRLMSLTDTQYF.